Described below is a single T cell receptor (beta chain) sequence and its context. It lacks a known antigen. No much larger clone exists at a distance of one base, and base qualities are not known. This sample stems from a study of blood T cell repertoires in COVID-19 (dated by TCRdb to 2020 to 2022). In the study overall: The collaborator samples originated in the United States, Italy and Spain and spanned the acute and convalescent phases of COVID-19. The prospective study material was composed of cDNA or gDNA derived from T cells, B-cell-depleted T cells, or PBMCs. Subjects who had been exposed to COVID-19, were actively infected with it, or had recovered from it provided the deeply sampled blood TCRbeta repertoires that made up the dataset. A freely available public database, intended as a resource for researchers studying the immune response to SARS-CoV-2, is where the repertoires were released. The samples were drawn from two sources: the first 160 participants of the ongoing ImmuneRACE study, and some 1,300 subjects contributed by 6 global collaborators. The sample metadata nearly always contained a de-identified subject ID, COVID-19 status, age in years and sex. HLA class I and class II types, where available, came from metadata supplied by the sample provider rather than from assay-based typing.

TCRbeta CDR3 regions were amplified from genomic DNA using the immunoSEQ Assay, a bias-controlled multiplex PCR. In the source study's methods: Nucleated cell counts per sample were estimated from amplification of reference gene primers within the assay. To quantify the absolute abundance of each unique TCRbeta CDR3 rearrangement, sequence reads were collapsed and filtered. For each sample, productive Simpson clonality was calculated as the square root of Simpson's diversity index over productive rearrangements. Here the immuneACCESS table is served through TCRdb, limited to in-frame sequences with V and J called. Missing clones are a known gap in these copies; in checked studies unresolved V genes cover under half, and the rest lacks a known reason. D and trimming were read from the DNA, whereas the V and J calls and clone size are those reported in that table. This sample comprises almost 85,000 clones, approximately 90% of them detected only once. The top ten clones comprise under 1.5% of the sample.

In the prospective study, participants were about 18 to 89 years old, resided in approximately 25 geographic areas of the United States, and were enrolled through a virtual design. Cohort assignment in the prospective study relied on participant-reported clinical history from a screening survey and a study questionnaire. In the prospective study, mobile phlebotomists collected whole blood, serum and a nasopharyngeal or oropharyngeal swab from each participant. Participants in the prospective study had the option to provide additional blood draws and questionnaires over a roughly two-month period. Before DNA extraction, blood samples from the prospective study were shipped at room temperature or frozen. Points the paper makes about the study in general: How much clinical and demographic metadata was included differed by source and by participant, and the metadata was provided uncurated.

Unmatched junction bases come to 6, with V trimmed by 2 bases and J by 6 bases. CDR1 and CDR2, per the germline V gene, are ENHRY and SYGVKD. From the cysteine up to the phenylalanine, the CDR3 has a length of 16 residues. Only the CDR3 portion is preserved as DNA: 48 bases, with reading frame beginning at the first base. The sequence was collected from a woman aged 50 to 60 with acute COVID-19. The sequenced sample was PBMCs or T cells enriched from blood (not recorded which). The rearranged chain carries TRBV10-3 and TRBJ2-1, and 11 bases in between align with TRBD1. The DNA sequence is TGTGCCATCAGTGAGCAGTTGGGACAGGGGGTCAATGAGCAGTTCTTC. This yields the protein CAISEQLGQGVNEQFF.